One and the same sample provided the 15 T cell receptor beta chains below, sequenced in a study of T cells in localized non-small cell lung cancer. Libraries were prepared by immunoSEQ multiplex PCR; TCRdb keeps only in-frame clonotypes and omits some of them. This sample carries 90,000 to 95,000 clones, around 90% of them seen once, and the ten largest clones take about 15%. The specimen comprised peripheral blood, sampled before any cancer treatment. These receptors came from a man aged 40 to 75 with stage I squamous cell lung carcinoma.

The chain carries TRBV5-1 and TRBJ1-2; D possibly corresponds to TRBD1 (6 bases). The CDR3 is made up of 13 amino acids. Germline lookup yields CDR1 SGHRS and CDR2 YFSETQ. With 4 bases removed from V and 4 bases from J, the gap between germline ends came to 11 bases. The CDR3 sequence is CASSLMTGYGYTF. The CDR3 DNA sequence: TGCGCCAGCAGCCTCATGACAGGCTATGGCTACACCTTC.

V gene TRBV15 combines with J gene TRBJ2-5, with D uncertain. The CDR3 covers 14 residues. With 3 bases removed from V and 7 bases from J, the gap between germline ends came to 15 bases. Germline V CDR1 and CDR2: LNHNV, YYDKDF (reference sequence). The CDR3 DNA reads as TGTGCCACCAGCAGCCTCTCTGGACGTGTGACCCAGTACTTC. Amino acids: CATSSLSGRVTQYF. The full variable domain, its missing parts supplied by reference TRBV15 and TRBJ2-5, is DAMVIQNPRYQVTQFGKPVTLSCSQTLNHNVMYWYQQKSSQAPKLLFHYYDKDFNNEADTPDNFQSRRPNTSFCFLDIRSPGLGDTAMYLCATSSLSGRVTQYFGPGTRLLVL.

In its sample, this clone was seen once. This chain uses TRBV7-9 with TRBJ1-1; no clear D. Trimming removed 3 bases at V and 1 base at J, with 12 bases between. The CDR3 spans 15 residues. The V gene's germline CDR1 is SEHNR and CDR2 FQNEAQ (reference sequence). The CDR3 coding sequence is TGTGCCAGCAGCTTCACTCCGCTGGGGAACACTGAAGCTTTCTTT. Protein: CASSFTPLGNTEAFF.

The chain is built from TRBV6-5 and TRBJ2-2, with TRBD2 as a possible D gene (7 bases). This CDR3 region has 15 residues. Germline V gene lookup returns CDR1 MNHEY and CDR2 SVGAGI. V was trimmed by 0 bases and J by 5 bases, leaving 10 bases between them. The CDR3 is CASSYSAGATGELFF. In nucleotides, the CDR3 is TGTGCCAGCAGTTACTCTGCGGGGGCAACCGGGGAGCTGTTTTTT.

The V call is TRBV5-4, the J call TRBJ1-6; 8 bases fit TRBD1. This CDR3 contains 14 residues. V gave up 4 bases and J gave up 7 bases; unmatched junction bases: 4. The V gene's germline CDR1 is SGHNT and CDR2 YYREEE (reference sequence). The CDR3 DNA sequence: TGTGCCAGCAGCCTAACAGGGGGGAATTCACCCCTCCACTTT. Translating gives CASSLTGGNSPLHF.

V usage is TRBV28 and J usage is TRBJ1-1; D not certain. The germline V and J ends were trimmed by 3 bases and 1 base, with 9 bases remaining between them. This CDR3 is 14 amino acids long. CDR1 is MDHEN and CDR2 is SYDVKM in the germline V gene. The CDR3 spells CASSLWQSNTEAFF. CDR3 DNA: TGTGCCAGCAGTTTGTGGCAGTCGAACACTGAAGCTTTCTTT.

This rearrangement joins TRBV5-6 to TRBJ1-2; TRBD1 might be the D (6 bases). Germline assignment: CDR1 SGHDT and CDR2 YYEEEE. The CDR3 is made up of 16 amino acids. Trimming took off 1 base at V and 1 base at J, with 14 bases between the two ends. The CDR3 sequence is CASSLYPDRLNYGYTF. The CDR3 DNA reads TGTGCCAGCAGCTTGTATCCGGACAGACTTAACTATGGCTACACCTTC.

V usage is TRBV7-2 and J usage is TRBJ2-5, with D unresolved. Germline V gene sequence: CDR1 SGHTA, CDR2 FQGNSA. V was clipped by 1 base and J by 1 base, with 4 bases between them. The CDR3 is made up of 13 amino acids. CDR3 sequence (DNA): TGTGCCAGCAGCTTAGGGCCCCAAGAGACCCAGTACTTC. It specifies CASSLGPQETQYF.

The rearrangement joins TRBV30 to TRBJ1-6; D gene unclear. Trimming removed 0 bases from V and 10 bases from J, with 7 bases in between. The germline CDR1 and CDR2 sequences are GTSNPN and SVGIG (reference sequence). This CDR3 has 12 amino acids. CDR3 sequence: CAWSVPRSPLHF. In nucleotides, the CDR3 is TGTGCCTGGAGTGTTCCCCGATCACCCCTCCACTTT.

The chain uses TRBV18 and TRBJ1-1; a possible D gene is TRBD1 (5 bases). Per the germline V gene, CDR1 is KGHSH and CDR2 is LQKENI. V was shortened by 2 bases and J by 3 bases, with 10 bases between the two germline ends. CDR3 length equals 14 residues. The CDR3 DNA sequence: TGTGCCAGCTCACCAAACAGGATGGACACTGAAGCTTTCTTT. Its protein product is CASSPNRMDTEAFF. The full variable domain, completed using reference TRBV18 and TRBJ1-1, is NAGVMQNPRHLVRRRGQEARLRCSPMKGHSHVYWYRQLPEEGLKFMVYLQKENIIDESGMPKERFSAEFPKEGPSILRIQQVVRGDSAAYFCASSPNRMDTEAFFGQGTRLTVV.

The CDR3 is CASSPTSGVREQYF. The CDR3 DNA reads TGTGCCAGCAGCCCAACTAGCGGGGTAAGGGAGCAGTACTTC. The chain is built from TRBV7-2 and TRBJ2-7, with 10 bases that match TRBD2. This CDR3 region has 14 residues. J lost 7 bases, V lost 5 bases, and 8 bases had no gene match. In germline, CDR1 is SGHTA, CDR2 FQGNSA.

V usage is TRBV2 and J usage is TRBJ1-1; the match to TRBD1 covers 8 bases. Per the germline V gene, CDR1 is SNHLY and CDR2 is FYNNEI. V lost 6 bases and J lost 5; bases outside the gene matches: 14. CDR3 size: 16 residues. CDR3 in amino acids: CASSQDRERARTEAFF. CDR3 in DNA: TGTGCCAGCAGCCAGGACAGGGAACGGGCGCGGACTGAAGCTTTCTTT.

The CDR3 DNA reads TGTGCCAGCAGTGAAGTTGGGGTCCACGAAGCTTTCTTT. It is translated as CASSEVGVHEAFF. V and J are TRBV6-1 and TRBJ1-1, with D unclear. V was trimmed by 1 base and J by 8 bases, leaving 11 bases between them. From germline, CDR1 is MNHNS and CDR2 SASEGT. The CDR3 consists of 13 residues.

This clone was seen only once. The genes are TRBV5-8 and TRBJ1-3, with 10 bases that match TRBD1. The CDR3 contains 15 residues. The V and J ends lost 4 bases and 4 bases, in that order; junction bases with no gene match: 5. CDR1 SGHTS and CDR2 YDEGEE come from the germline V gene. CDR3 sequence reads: CASSPGTGEGNTIYF. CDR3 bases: TGTGCCAGCAGCCCCGGGACAGGGGAAGGAAACACCATATATTTT.

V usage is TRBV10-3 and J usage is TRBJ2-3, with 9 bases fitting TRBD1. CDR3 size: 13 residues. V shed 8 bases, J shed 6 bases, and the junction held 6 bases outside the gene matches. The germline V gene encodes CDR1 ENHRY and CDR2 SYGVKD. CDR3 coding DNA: TGTGCCATCTCCGGGACAGGGTCGGATACGCAGTATTTT. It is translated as CAISGTGSDTQYF.